This record concerns one T cell receptor beta chain sequence. These data come from a study of blood T cell repertoires in COVID-19. CDR3 length equals 16 residues. The V gene's germline CDR1 is SGHRS and CDR2 YFSETQ. V was pared by 0 bases and J by 5 bases, with 7 bases of the junction left unmatched. The table came from immunoSEQ multiplex PCR; TCRdb's copy has only in-frame clones and leaves some out. The table has approximately 150,000 clones, over 75% seen once. This chain connects TRBV5-1 to TRBJ2-2, with TRBD2 identical over 7 bases. Sequenced material: peripheral blood. The source is a woman aged 60-70 years with active COVID-19. The CDR3 sequence is CASSLEAGVMTGELFF. The DNA for the CDR3 is TGCGCCAGCAGCTTGGAGGCGGGAGTAATGACCGGGGAGCTGTTTTTT.